This T cell receptor (beta chain) was sequenced during a study of shared clonotypes between healthy human individuals. CDR1 is SGHRS, CDR2 YFSETQ, per germline. The CDR3 has 15 amino acids. J lost 1 base, V lost 4 bases, and 5 bases had no gene match. Profiled with immunoSEQ multiplex PCR; TCRdb holds only in-frame clones, not every one. Among about 2,500,000 clones listed, approximately 94% were seen once. In this sample, this clone turned up once. The receptor comes from a young man in good health. V usage is TRBV5-1 and J usage is TRBJ1-1, with 9 positions matching TRBD1. Material: naive CD4+ T cells sorted from blood. As to subset: CD45RA+ positively selected. The CDR3 reads CASSLDRGWNTEAFF. CDR3 DNA: TGCGCCAGCAGCCTAGACAGGGGGTGGAACACTGAAGCTTTCTTT.